This TCR beta chain was observed in a study of T cells in Graves' hyperthyroidism and ophthalmopathy. Study results and limitations: Most expanded thyroid clonotypes above 0.001 also appeared in blood.

Amplification yielded TCR beta CDR3 regions, with RNA transcripts as the source. Researchers ran a first-round RT-PCR on the TCR CDR3 using the HTBI primer set. In TCRdb, the multiplex PCR reads were re-called with MiXCR into one record per CDR3 protein. Of hundreds of thousands of distinct CDR3 sequences in the sample, 35% were seen once. Trimming stripped 1 base from V and 7 bases from J, with 16 bases between. There are 15 residues in the CDR3. Germline-derived CDR1 and CDR2 are MNHEY and SVGAGI. As to this clonotype: Its cognate antigen is unknown.

This clonotype was sampled from a woman aged 40 to 55 with Graves' hyperthyroidism. The chain couples TRBV6-5 to TRBJ1-1; no clear D gene. Sequences were obtained from blood. CDR3 residues: CASSYLILRDGEAFF. The DNA of the CDR3 is TGTGCCAGCAGTTACTTGATTCTCCGGGATGGTGAAGCTTTCTTT.